Sequencing of this T cell receptor (beta chain) was carried out in a study of CXCR3-negative and CXCR3-positive naive CD8 T cells (dated by TCRdb to the late 2010s). Describing the broader study: In total, 130 million to 150 million TRB reads were obtained, which works out to roughly 1.5 +/- 0.3 million reads per library. Diversity and physicochemical repertoire analyses were performed on about a dozen donors pooled from two independent experiments. For the TRBV-TRBJ cluster analysis, the naive subsets came from 5 or 6 donors, while the memory cells came from 3 donors.

Each CD8+ T cell subset was flow-sorted in triplicate, and 300,000 or so cells per subset were placed directly into RLT lysis buffer. To keep memory contaminants out, a stringent definition of naive CD8+ T cells was applied: CD45RO-CCR7+CD27+CD95-. Peripheral blood mononuclear cells were isolated from buffy coats using standard density gradient centrifugation. Naive CXCR3-negative and CXCR3-positive CD8+ T cells were flow-sorted using a FACSAria III. Total RNA was extracted from sorted cells with an RNeasy Mini Kit. On this clonotype: What this receptor recognizes is not known.

What the study reported, not specific to this receptor: Naive CXCR3-negative and CXCR3-positive cells from the same donor showed similar TRBV-TRBJ usage, whereas memory cells showed distinct patterns. Because surface CD5, which is linked to self-reactivity in mice, was comparable between the naive subsets, TCR interaction strength was also inferred from the physicochemical properties of TRB CDR3s. Freshly isolated PBMCs were used for most assays because CXCR3 expression partially decreased after cryopreservation. Comparably high repertoire diversity was found in both naive subsets, whereas much lower repertoire diversity was found in memory CD8+ T cells. TRB CDR3s from CXCR3-positive naive cells showed higher hydrophobicity (lower Kidera factor 4), lower energy, and higher strength and volume indices than CXCR3-negative naive cells.

CDR1 is given as SGHRS and CDR2 as YFSETQ, both from the germline V gene. From its cysteine to its phenylalanine, the CDR3 spans 14 amino acids. Nucleotide data are not available. TCRdb names NextSeq 550 as the instrument used. The Human TCR Profiling Kit (MiLaboratory) was used to make UMI-labeled 5' RACE TRB cDNA libraries. The full amount of extracted RNA was used for cDNA synthesis, and the full amount of resulting cDNA was used for PCR amplification. Libraries were prepared in parallel using an identical number of PCR cycles. Per the authors' processing: With a minimum of two reads required per UMI, MIGEC and MiXCR pulled out about 52,000 +/- 9,100 unique UMI-labeled TRB cDNA molecules from each library. An average of 40,000 +/- 10,000 functional in-frame TRB CDR3 nucleotide clonotypes without stop codons was found per library. Diversity metrics, including normalized Shannon-Wiener and Chao1, were computed in VDJtools after downsampling to 5000 UMI-labeled TRB molecules per sample. VDJtools computed clonotype-size-weighted physicochemical properties of the central five CDR3 residues: interaction energy, strength, volume and Kidera factor 4. TCRdb reprocessed the reads; each CDR3 protein sequence makes one entry, and DNA is unavailable. TCRdb assigned the V and J calls; the authors' analysis was not used. In this sample's table one finds about 120,000 distinct CDR3 sequences. The ten largest clones add up to about 0.34% of the sample.

The chain is assembled from TRBV5-1 and TRBJ2-7. This clonotype was sampled from a human donor in good health. Some clones in this sample may be carry-over from other donors' samples. The specimen sequenced was naive CXCR3+ CD8+ T cells from blood. The cell subset or site label, as the study defines it: CD45RO-CCR7+CD27+CD95- naive CD8+ T cells expressing CXCR3 (TNR3+). Here the CDR3 is given as CASSWEDSPYEQYF.